In its sample, the clone carrying this T cell receptor beta chain was seen a few times. TCRdb reprocessed the 5' RACE reads via MiXCR and lists one record per CDR3 protein. The sample shows about 82,000 distinct CDR3 sequences, 10% to 15% of them seen only once. This record belongs to a study of T-cell memory formation after mild COVID-19. The CDR3 is 17 residues long. V was clipped by 0 bases and J by 7 bases; unmatched bases: 14. The chain is built from TRBV23-1 and TRBJ1-1; 7 nucleotides match TRBD1. TRBV23-1 is classed as an ORF, of uncertain function. The sequence was collected from an adult woman who had mild COVID-19 (a few samples of this study predate the infection). Cell type and time point are not known. Sequencing was performed on PBMCs or a T cell subset sorted from them (not recorded which). The CDR3 reads CASSQSHLPTGVREAFF. The CDR3 nucleotides are TGCGCCAGCAGTCAATCCCACCTACCCACAGGGGTACGTGAAGCTTTCTTT.